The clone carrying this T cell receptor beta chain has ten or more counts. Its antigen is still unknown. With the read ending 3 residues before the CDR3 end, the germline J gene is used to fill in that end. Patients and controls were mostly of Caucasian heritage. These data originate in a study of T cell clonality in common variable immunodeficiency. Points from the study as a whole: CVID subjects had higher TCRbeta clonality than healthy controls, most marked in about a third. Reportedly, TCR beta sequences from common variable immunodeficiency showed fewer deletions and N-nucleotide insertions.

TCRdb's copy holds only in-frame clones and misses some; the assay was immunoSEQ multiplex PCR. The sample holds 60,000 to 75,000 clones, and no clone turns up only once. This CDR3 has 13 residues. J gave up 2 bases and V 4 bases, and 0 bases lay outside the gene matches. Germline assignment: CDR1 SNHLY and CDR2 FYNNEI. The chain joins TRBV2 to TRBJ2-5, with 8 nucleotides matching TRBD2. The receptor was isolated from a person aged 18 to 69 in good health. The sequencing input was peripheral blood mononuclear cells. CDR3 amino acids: CASSGLAQETQYF. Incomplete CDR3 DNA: TGTGCCAGCAGTGGACTAGCGCAAGAGACC.